This TCR beta chain was recovered during a study of T cell responses to AZD1222 COVID-19 vaccine. Study findings and constraints: Donors were largely white British and mainly female; clonal diversity was possibly underestimated. Baseline seropositivity characterized only six AZD1222 recipients. Close to half of all spike-specific TCRs reportedly target regions of the variants that are unmutated. Repertoires in all cases were sampled only once the peak T cell response had passed.

This clone was counted a few times. Antigen specificity is unknown. The germline V gene has CDR1 SGDLS and CDR2 YYNGEE. The CDR3 contains 15 residues. With 3 bases clipped from V and 2 bases from J, the junction kept 3 bases outside the gene matches. The data were produced by immunoSEQ multiplex PCR, yet TCRdb's version contains in-frame clones alone and is incomplete. The profile shows about 110,000 clones, around 90% of them singletons. This sequence originates from an adult in good health. The V gene is TRBV9, the J gene TRBJ1-3; TRBD1 agrees at 9 bases. The sequencing here drew on peripheral blood, taken on day 0 of AZD1222 vaccination. The CDR3 DNA reads as TGTGCCAGCAGCGCCTACAGGGGGCCTGGAAACACCATATATTTT. Its translation: CASSAYRGPGNTIYF.